The T cell receptor (beta chain) under discussion was sequenced for a study of cytomegalovirus exposure and HLA in healthy donors. Germline assignment: CDR1 SSHAT and CDR2 FNYEAQ (reference sequence). The CDR3 totals 13 residues. Note on this clone: Germline and junction disagree at one end, which may indicate a read error.

PCR used 60 Vbeta primers and 13 Jbeta primers. Sequencing used immunoSEQ multiplex PCR; TCRdb keeps in-frame clones, though not all of them. The table lists about 70,000 clones, 74% of them singletons, with approximately 10% in the top ten. The sequenced material came from PBMCs. The genes are TRBV7-7 and TRBJ2-2, with D unresolved. The receptor's source is a human donor in good health. In nucleotides, the CDR3 is TGTGCTAGCAGCTTAGGGCTCGTCGGGGAGCTGTTTTTT. Its translation is CASSLGLVGELFF.